This T cell receptor beta chain was identified during a study of T-cell reconstitution after alpha-beta-depleted transplantation in children. Library preparation (for TCRbeta) was performed with unique molecular identifiers. TCRdb itself ran the PCR reads through MiXCR, one entry per CDR3 protein. This table has 85,000 to 120,000 distinct CDR3 sequences, under 7% appearing once. Germline V gene lookup returns CDR1 LGHNA and CDR2 YNFKEQ. Between the trimmed V and J ends, which lost 4 bases and 1 base, there was a span of 10 bases. The CDR3 sequence is 15 residues long. As regards this clonotype: Its target is unknown.

Study-wide results and caveats: When one year had passed after transplant, most T-cell counts and diversity came from newly produced T cells. Surviving recipient cells, namely T cells and thymic progenitors, were the source of high day-60 TCRbeta diversity in some patients.

Source: PBMCs, mostly from graft donor cells, taken 60 days after TCRalphabeta/CD19-depleted stem cell transplant. This TCR came from a female patient between 2 and 15 years old who had a stem cell transplant for Fanconi anemia, so the T cells may come from the graft donor. The chain links TRBV4-2 to TRBJ2-2; D is uncertain. CDR3: CASSRERRNTGELFF. The CDR3 DNA sequence: TGTGCCAGCAGCCGCGAGAGGAGGAACACCGGGGAGCTGTTTTTT.